These T cell receptor beta chains were read from a single sample in a study of cytomegalovirus exposure and HLA in healthy donors. Sequencing was performed with immunoSEQ multiplex PCR; in TCRdb, only in-frame clones are kept and a portion is missing. In the table there are roughly 90,000 clones, roughly 85% of which are singletons. The specimen sequenced was PBMCs. These receptors came from a man in his late teens or twenties in good health and CMV-seropositive. Both conserved end residues are part of each CDR3. The D gene is left open where the match is weak. Clone size, where shown, is once, few, many, or a class for clones that have expanded.

j_call d_call v_call clone_size cdr3_aa cdr3_nt
TRBJ2-5 TRBD1 TRBV10-2 NA CASSESDRGGETQYF TGCGCCAGCAGTGAGTCGGACAGGGGAGGGGAGACCCAGTACTTC
TRBJ2-4 NA TRBV21-1 NA CASSTHRREDKNIQYF TGTGCCAGCAGCACCCATCGGCGGGAGGACAAAAACATTCAGTACTTC
TRBJ2-1 NA TRBV2 once CASSVRAGRNEQFF TGTGCCAGCAGTGTTCGAGCGGGCCGCAATGAGCAGTTCTTC
TRBJ1-2 NA TRBV19 NA CASRQPGINYGYTF TGTGCCAGTAGACAGCCAGGGATAAACTATGGCTACACCTTC
TRBJ1-1 NA TRBV19 NA CASMRAMNTEAFF TGTGCCAGTATGAGGGCTATGAACACTGAAGCTTTCTTT
TRBJ2-6 NA TRBV25-1 NA CASSEYSGSGANVLTF TGTGCCAGCAGTGAATATTCGGGGTCTGGGGCCAACGTCCTGACTTTC
TRBJ1-5 TRBD1 TRBV5-1 NA CASSSGQGDQPQHF TGCGCCAGCAGCTCTGGACAGGGAGATCAGCCCCAGCATTTT
TRBJ1-1 TRBD1 TRBV19 NA CASSRQGEDTEAFF TGTGCCAGTAGTCGACAGGGGGAGGACACTGAAGCTTTCTTT
TRBJ1-5 TRBD1 TRBV7-2 once CASSLVAGTGSYQPQHF TGTGCCAGCAGCTTAGTTGCCGGGACAGGTTCCTATCAGCCCCAGCATTTT
TRBJ2-7 NA TRBV7-8 NA CASSLEQGSIEQYF TGTGCCAGCAGCTTGGAGCAGGGGTCCATCGAGCAGTACTTC
TRBJ2-1 NA TRBV15 few CATSGYRYNEQFF TGTGCCACCAGCGGATACAGGTACAATGAGCAGTTCTTC
TRBJ2-7 TRBD2 TRBV5-1 NA CASSWGGLAGAFYEQYF TGCGCCAGCAGCTGGGGGGGACTAGCGGGTGCCTTCTACGAGCAGTACTTC
TRBJ1-4 TRBD1 TRBV5-1 NA CASSWGQGFSGTTNEKLFF TGCGCCAGCAGCTGGGGACAGGGCTTTTCGGGGACGACTAATGAAAAACTGTTTTTT
TRBJ1-4 NA TRBV30 NA CAWRPGQDNEKLFF TGTGCCTGGAGACCGGGACAAGATAATGAAAAACTGTTTTTT
TRBJ2-5 TRBD1 TRBV2 NA CASSEVGTVQETQYF TGTGCCAGCAGTGAGGTGGGGACAGTACAAGAGACCCAGTACTTC
TRBJ2-1 NA TRBV12-5 NA CASGPGLYNEQFF TGTGCTAGTGGGCCCGGACTATACAATGAGCAGTTCTTC
TRBJ2-1 TRBD2 TRBV29-1 NA CSVAGTSGRRFF TGCAGCGTCGCCGGGACTAGTGGGCGGCGGTTCTTC
TRBJ2-7 NA TRBV6-5 NA CASSYAGVEQYF TGTGCCAGCAGTTACGCAGGGGTCGAGCAGTACTTC
TRBJ2-1 NA TRBV19 NA CASSTGQIYNEQFF TGTGCCAGTAGTACCGGACAGATCTACAATGAGCAGTTCTTC
TRBJ2-1 NA TRBV28 NA CASSFRYNEQFF TGTGCCAGCAGTTTCAGATACAATGAGCAGTTCTTC
TRBJ1-5 NA TRBV19 NA CASSQGDGNQPQHF TGTGCCAGTAGTCAGGGCGACGGCAATCAGCCCCAGCATTTT
TRBJ2-7 TRBD1 TRBV5-1 NA CASSLGEDRVEIISYEQYF TGCGCCAGCAGCTTGGGAGAAGACAGGGTAGAAATCATCTCCTACGAGCAGTACTTC
TRBJ1-4 NA TRBV6-5 NA CASTEGGAGTEKLFF TGTGCCAGCACGGAGGGGGGGGCTGGGACGGAAAAACTGTTTTTT
TRBJ2-1 TRBD2 TRBV20-1 NA CLTSAAGEQFF TGCTTGACTAGCGCAGCAGGGGAGCAGTTCTTC
TRBJ2-7 NA TRBV11-2 NA CATAPGPSYEQYF TGTGCCACAGCTCCAGGGCCAAGCTACGAGCAGTACTTC
TRBJ2-4 TRBD1 TRBV10-1 NA CASSESTGQGIQYF TGCGCCAGCAGTGAGTCCACCGGACAGGGCATTCAGTACTTC
TRBJ2-1 TRBD2 TRBV27 NA CASNIAGGPRNEQFF TGTGCCAGCAACATAGCGGGAGGGCCTAGAAATGAGCAGTTCTTC
TRBJ2-1 TRBD1 TRBV19 NA CASTSMTGGTYNEQFF TGTGCCAGTACCTCAATGACAGGGGGCACCTACAATGAGCAGTTCTTC
TRBJ2-3 TRBD1 TRBV5-4 NA CASSFPGTGRTDTQYF TGTGCCAGCAGCTTTCCCGGGACAGGTCGCACAGATACGCAGTATTTT
TRBJ2-7 NA TRBV5-6 NA CASSSYPLPSYEQYF TGTGCCAGCAGCTCTTACCCCCTACCCTCCTACGAGCAGTACTTC
TRBJ1-1 NA TRBV28 NA CASSLGKPEAFF TGTGCCAGCAGTTTGGGCAAACCTGAAGCTTTCTTT
TRBJ2-1 NA TRBV28 NA CASSRPPASVSNEQFF TGTGCCAGCAGTCGACCCCCGGCTAGCGTTAGCAATGAGCAGTTCTTC
TRBJ1-2 NA TRBV5-1 NA CASSLEWGHTYTF TGCGCCAGCAGCTTGGAGTGGGGGCACACCTACACCTTC
TRBJ1-1 TRBD1 TRBV6-5 NA CASSYGQANTEAFF TGTGCCAGCAGTTACGGACAGGCGAACACTGAAGCTTTCTTT
TRBJ1-1 TRBD1 TRBV7-9 NA CASSSQGQGRAFF TGTGCCAGCAGCTCACAAGGACAGGGGAGAGCTTTCTTT
TRBJ1-2 NA TRBV15 NA CATSRARGGGDYGYTF TGTGCCACCAGCAGAGCCCGGGGAGGCGGAGACTATGGCTACACCTTC
TRBJ1-5 TRBD1 TRBV28 once CASSSAGTVNQPQHF TGTGCCAGCAGTTCAGCCGGGACAGTAAATCAGCCCCAGCATTTT
TRBJ1-2 TRBD1 TRBV28 NA CASSFAGGGSRYTF TGTGCCAGCAGTTTCGCAGGGGGCGGCTCCCGCTACACCTTC
TRBJ1-3 NA TRBV28 once CAVSGNTIYF TGTGCCGTATCTGGAAACACCATATATTTT
TRBJ2-3 TRBD1 TRBV4-1 NA CASSQGQGRTDTQYF TGCGCCAGCAGCCAGGGACAGGGGCGCACAGATACGCAGTATTTT
TRBJ2-7 NA TRBV4-1 few CASSPGRASAAYEQYF TGCGCCAGCAGCCCAGGTCGGGCTAGCGCAGCCTACGAGCAGTACTTC
TRBJ1-1 NA TRBV30 many CAWSVQVNTEAFF TGTGCCTGGAGTGTACAGGTAAACACTGAAGCTTTCTTT
TRBJ1-1 NA TRBV19 NA CASSIGGLNTEAFF TGTGCCAGTAGTATCGGGGGACTGAACACTGAAGCTTTCTTT
TRBJ1-4 TRBD1 TRBV7-8 NA CASSRGQGATNEKLFF TGTGCCAGCAGCCGAGGACAGGGGGCAACTAATGAAAAACTGTTTTTT
TRBJ1-5 NA TRBV19 few CASSITAGNSNQPQHF TGTGCCAGTAGTATAACCGCAGGGAATAGCAATCAGCCCCAGCATTTT
TRBJ1-1 NA TRBV2 NA CASNLGGRYEAFF TGTGCCAGCAACCTAGGAGGGCGGTATGAAGCTTTCTTT
TRBJ1-2 NA TRBV11-2 NA CASSEFVVGALYGYTF TGTGCCAGTAGCGAATTCGTGGTAGGGGCCCTGTATGGCTACACCTTC
TRBJ2-2 NA TRBV27 once CASIGGTGELFF TGTGCCAGCATCGGGGGAACCGGGGAGCTGTTTTTT
TRBJ1-1 NA TRBV11-2 NA CASSLRVSYSDTEAFF TGTGCCAGCAGCTTGAGGGTGAGTTATTCGGACACTGAAGCTTTCTTT
TRBJ2-5 TRBD2 TRBV5-4 NA CASSLGLGGGQETQYF TGTGCCAGCAGCTTGGGGCTGGGGGGGGGCCAAGAGACCCAGTACTTC
TRBJ2-7 TRBD1 TRBV27 NA CASSPGQGQPYEQYF TGTGCCAGCAGTCCTGGACAGGGGCAACCCTACGAGCAGTACTTC
TRBJ2-3 NA TRBV28 NA CASPPGVVGGTDTQYF TGTGCCAGCCCCCCCGGAGTGGTCGGTGGGACAGATACGCAGTATTTT
TRBJ1-1 TRBD1 TRBV28 NA CASSSGTGVPEAFF TGTGCCAGCAGTTCCGGGACAGGGGTTCCTGAAGCTTTCTTT